The present TCR beta chain was sequenced within a study of cytomegalovirus exposure and HLA in healthy donors. Study-level information: A preliminary data release comprised tens of millions of unique TCRs obtained from HLA-typed donors.

V gave up 4 bases and J gave up 5 bases; unmatched junction bases: 8. The CDR3 has 14 amino acids. Germline V gene sequence: CDR1 SGHNT, CDR2 YYREEE (reference sequence). 13 Jbeta primers and 60 Vbeta primers were used for the PCR. Data came from immunoSEQ multiplex PCR; TCRdb stores just in-frame clones and leaves some out. The sample lists roughly 60,000 clones, about 80% occurring once. Healthy bone marrow donors supplied every sample. This clonotype originated in a female donor in good health and CMV-seronegative. V and J are TRBV5-4 and TRBJ1-2; 7 nucleotides match TRBD1. Sequenced input: PBMCs. The CDR3, as DNA: TGTGCCAGCAGCCTCGACAGGGACTCTTATGGCTACACCTTC. Its translation is CASSLDRDSYGYTF.